This TCR beta chain stems from a study of shared clonotypes between healthy human individuals. Profiling relied on immunoSEQ multiplex PCR, and the TCRdb table lists in-frame clones only, not all of them. The sample has about 2.4 million clones, roughly 93% seen once. CDR3 size: 17 residues. CDR1 KGHSH and CDR2 LQKENI come from the germline V gene. Between the trimmed V and J ends, which lost 3 bases and 7 bases, there was a span of 25 bases. Sequenced input: naive CD4+ T cells from PBMCs. The subset: CD45RA+ positively selected. This receptor was obtained from a man aged 18 to 29 in good health. Some clones in this sample may be carry-over from other donors' samples. The chain carries TRBV18 and TRBJ2-7; D gene unclear. The CDR3 loop is CASSPAQQALIIAEQYF. DNA of the CDR3: TGTGCCAGCTCACCCGCCCAGCAGGCGCTAATTATTGCGGAGCAGTACTTC.